The source of this TCR beta chain is a study of CD8+CD57+ T cells in acquired aplastic anemia. Turning to the study itself: Quantities of DNA derived from sorted CD4+ and CD8+ cells averaged about 3.2 ug.

Study-wide findings and caveats: CD8+ Simpson's diversity did not differ significantly between patients and controls.

For CDR3 and TCR beta VDJ profiling, genomic DNA was the template used. TCRdb ran MiXCR on the reads and lists one entry per CDR3 protein. Among about 190,000 distinct CDR3 sequences listed, 40% to 50% were seen once. Trimming removed 2 bases from V and 7 bases from J; junction bases left unmatched: 9. This CDR3 is 16 amino acids long. The germline CDR1 and CDR2 sequences are SGHTA and FQGTGA. All sequencing subjects had displayed CD8+CD57+ cell expansion on flow cytometry. Among the patients, all had severe acquired aplastic anemia. There was no therapy given to any patient before the blood sampling took place. This clonotype occurred many times. The antigen is undetermined.

Source material: sorted CD4+, CD8+, or CD8+CD57+ T cells (not recorded which) from PBMCs. The TCR originated in a human donor with aplastic anemia. The chain is built from TRBV7-3 and TRBJ1-5, with 9 bases matching TRBD1. In nucleotides, the CDR3 is TGTGCCAGCAGCTTAGGGGACAGGGTCACAGGGCAGCCCCAGCATTTT. Protein product: CASSLGDRVTGQPQHF.